A single sample gave rise to the 28 T cell receptor beta chains below, sequenced in a study of shared clonotypes between healthy human individuals. Clones were read by immunoSEQ multiplex PCR, and TCRdb kept only the in-frame ones, dropping some. The sample carries around 2.3 million clones, 95% recorded once. The sequenced material came from naive CD4+ T cells sorted from blood. Subset indicated: CD45RA+ positively selected. The receptors stem from a man aged 18 to 29 in good health.

The V gene is TRBV28, the J gene TRBJ2-3, with D perhaps TRBD2 (6 bases). V lost 10 bases, J lost 5 bases, and 13 bases lay in between. Germline CDR1 MDHEN, CDR2 SYDVKM. The CDR3 runs 12 residues. CDR3 in DNA: TGTGCCATTGGGGGACTCCAAGATACGCAGTATTTT. This encodes CAIGGLQDTQYF.

The gene calls are TRBV5-4 and TRBJ2-2; D remains unclear. Trimming took off 1 base at V and 1 base at J, with 5 bases between the two ends. The CDR3 has 14 residues. CDR1 SGHNT and CDR2 YYREEE come from the germline V gene (reference sequence). CDR3 nucleotide sequence: TGTGCCAGCAGCTTGTTCGGGAACACCGGGGAGCTGTTTTTT. Translation gives CASSLFGNTGELFF.

V and J are TRBV9 and TRBJ2-2, with D uncertain. CDR1 and CDR2 from the germline V gene are SGDLS and YYNGEE. The V gene lost 4 bases and the J gene lost 4 bases, with 14 bases spanning the gap. CDR3 size: 15 residues. CDR3 in amino acids: CASSPVGYSTGELFF. CDR3 sequence (DNA): TGTGCCAGCAGCCCCGTGGGCTATTCCACCGGGGAGCTGTTTTTT.

The gene calls are TRBV13 and TRBJ2-3; 7 bases are a match to TRBD1. Germline V CDR1 and CDR2: PRHDT, FYEKMQ (reference sequence). V gave up 4 bases and J gave up 1 base; unmatched junction bases: 8. This CDR3 is 16 amino acids long. The CDR3 protein is CASSSYRGRGTDTQYF. The DNA for the CDR3 is TGTGCCAGCAGCTCATACAGGGGTCGAGGCACAGATACGCAGTATTTT.

With respect to this clone: In the same sample, other DNA sequences code for this CDR3. V and J are TRBV11-2 and TRBJ1-1; D remains ambiguous. The germline V gene has CDR1 SGHAT and CDR2 FQNNGV. The CDR3 sequence is 11 residues long. The germline V and J ends were trimmed by 1 base and 10 bases, with 7 bases remaining between them. CDR3 protein: CASSLGGRAFF. Written as DNA, the CDR3 is TGTGCCAGCAGCTTAGGAGGGAGAGCTTTCTTT.

The gene calls are TRBV5-1 and TRBJ2-7; the D is unclear. V lost 7 bases and J 2 bases, leaving 16 bases between the germline ends. Germline assignment: CDR1 SGHRS and CDR2 YFSETQ. The CDR3 is 14 amino acids. CDR3 in amino acids: CASSTPDRAYEQYF. In DNA, the CDR3 is TGCGCCAGCTCGACTCCGGACCGAGCCTACGAGCAGTACTTC.

The chain has TRBV19 and TRBJ2-7; D possibly uses TRBD1 or TRBD2 (5 bases each). Germline assignment: CDR1 LNHDA and CDR2 SQIVND (reference sequence). V lost 5 bases to trimming and J lost 6 bases, with 20 bases between them. The CDR3 runs to 15 residues. In DNA, the CDR3 is TGTGCCAGTAGTTCCGCCGGGACCGTGAGGGGCGAGCAGTACTTC. Translation gives CASSSAGTVRGEQYF.

The chain carries TRBV6-1 and TRBJ2-5, with D perhaps matching TRBD2 (6 bases). The CDR3 contains 14 residues. Trimming took off 4 bases at V and 1 base at J, with 10 bases between the two ends. The germline V gene encodes CDR1 MNHNS and CDR2 SASEGT. The CDR3 DNA follows: TGTGCCAGCAGTGCGGGACTCCTCCAAGAGACCCAGTACTTC. It encodes CASSAGLLQETQYF.

CDR3 in amino acids: CASSLLAGTGDSSYGYTF. The DNA for the CDR3 is TGTGCCAGCAGCTTACTGGCCGGGACAGGGGATAGTAGTTATGGCTACACCTTC. The rearrangement joins TRBV7-6 to TRBJ1-2, with 10 positions matching TRBD1. Germline CDR1 reads SGHVS; CDR2 reads FNYEAQ. This CDR3 contains 18 residues. J gave up 5 bases and V 2 bases, and 14 bases lay outside the gene matches.

The chain joins TRBV4-3 to TRBJ2-7; D is perhaps TRBD2 (5 bases). The length of the CDR3 is 13 residues. The germline V gene encodes CDR1 LGHNA and CDR2 YSLEER. Deletions cut 0 bases from V and 2 bases from J, with 5 bases between. The CDR3 coding sequence is TGCGCCAGCAGCCAAGAACTAGCCTACGAGCAGTACTTC. Amino acids: CASSQELAYEQYF.

The chain combines TRBV4-1 with TRBJ2-3; 8 positions match TRBD1. This CDR3 contains 16 residues. CDR1 is MGHRA, CDR2 YSYEKL, per germline. V was clipped by 0 bases and J by 1 base; unmatched bases: 3. CDR3 region: CASSQEAGQGTDTQYF. The CDR3 DNA reads as TGCGCCAGCAGCCAAGAGGCGGGACAGGGCACAGATACGCAGTATTTT.

The chain combines TRBV29-1 with TRBJ2-7; 11 bases map to TRBD2. The CDR3 runs 15 residues. CDR1 SQVTM and CDR2 ANQGSEA come from the germline V gene. The V segment lost 4 bases and the J segment 2 bases; nucleotides outside the gene matches: 7. The DNA of the CDR3 is TGCAGCGTTGTATACGGGACTAGCGGTCCCTACGAGCAGTACTTC. Translation gives CSVVYGTSGPYEQYF.

The chain employs TRBV4-1 and TRBJ1-2; D remains ambiguous. The CDR3 extends over 16 amino acids. The V gene's germline CDR1 is MGHRA and CDR2 YSYEKL. Trimming removed 2 bases from V and 0 bases from J, with 13 bases in between. The CDR3: CASSQSRGIANYGYTF. CDR3 sequence (DNA): TGCGCCAGCAGCCAATCGCGGGGTATAGCTAACTATGGCTACACCTTC.

In its sample, this clone was seen a few times. This chain links TRBV27 with TRBJ2-7; D not resolved. CDR3 length: 12 residues. The germline V and J ends were trimmed by 2 bases and 6 bases, with 8 bases remaining between them. In germline, CDR1 is MNHEY, CDR2 SMNVEV (reference sequence). CDR3 in DNA: TGTGCCAGCAGTTTACCCCGTGGCGAGCAGTACTTC. This sequence encodes CASSLPRGEQYF.

As regards this clone: The same CDR3 arises from other DNA sequences in this sample as well. The chain combines TRBV28 with TRBJ1-5; D ambiguous. CDR1 is MDHEN, CDR2 SYDVKM, per germline. The germline V and J ends were trimmed by 6 bases and 3 bases, with 0 bases remaining between them. The CDR3 contains 10 residues. As DNA, the CDR3 is TGTGCCAGCAGCAATCAGCCCCAGCATTTT. It is translated as CASSNQPQHF. Looking up the rest from reference TRBV28 and TRBJ1-5 gives the full variable domain: DVKVTQSSRYLVKRTGEKVFLECVQDMDHENMFWYRQDPGLGLRLIYFSYDVKMKEKGDIPEGYSVSREKKERFSLILESASTNQTSMYLCASSNQPQHFGDGTRLSIL.

To note about this clone: Other DNA sequences within the sample encode an identical CDR3. The V gene is TRBV28, the J gene TRBJ2-1; 11 bases are a match to TRBD2. CDR1 and CDR2 (germline): MDHEN, SYDVKM. V shed 7 bases, J shed 3 bases, and the junction held 5 bases outside the gene matches. The CDR3 has 15 amino acids. CDR3 region: CASNILAGGYNEQFF. The CDR3 bases are TGTGCCAGCAATATCCTAGCGGGGGGCTACAATGAGCAGTTCTTC.

This chain links TRBV5-1 with TRBJ2-1; D is perhaps TRBD1 (8 bases). The CDR3 runs to 14 residues. The V end lost 2 bases, the J end lost 8 bases, and 14 bases lay between the germline ends. Per germline, CDR1 SGHRS and CDR2 YFSETQ. CDR3 DNA: TGCGCCAGCAGCTTACCCACAGGGGGGGATGAGCAGTTCTTC. It codes for CASSLPTGGDEQFF.

V is TRBV7-2 and J is TRBJ2-4, with D unclear. V was pared by 1 base and J by 7 bases, with 14 bases between. CDR3 length equals 15 residues. Germline values: CDR1 SGHTA, CDR2 FQGNSA. CDR3 loop: CASSLEVGVWNIQYF. CDR3 DNA: TGTGCCAGCAGCTTAGAGGTAGGAGTTTGGAACATTCAGTACTTC.

This rearrangement joins TRBV9 to TRBJ2-3; D is perhaps TRBD2 (5 bases). The ends were cut back, 3 bases at V and 2 bases at J, with 13 bases in the middle. Germline assignment: CDR1 SGDLS and CDR2 YYNGEE. The CDR3 has 15 amino acids. The CDR3 DNA follows: TGTGCCAGCAGCGAGGACTGGAAACTCACAGATACGCAGTATTTT. Translating it yields CASSEDWKLTDTQYF.

The table lists this clone with a few counts. The chain links TRBV19 to TRBJ1-5; weak D call: TRBD1 (5 bases). Trimming cost V 2 bases and J 6 bases, with 11 bases left between them. The CDR3 runs to 14 residues. Germline CDR1 reads LNHDA; CDR2 reads SQIVND (reference sequence). CDR3 region: CASSIQGRRQPQHF. CDR3 sequence (DNA): TGTGCCAGTAGTATACAGGGAAGGCGTCAGCCCCAGCATTTT.

V and J are TRBV5-1 and TRBJ2-1, with D tentatively TRBD2 (6 bases). The CDR3 spans 14 residues. V shed 2 bases and J shed 4 bases, with 10 bases lying between them. CDR1 and CDR2 (germline): SGHRS, YFSETQ. The DNA for the CDR3 is TGCGCCAGCAGCTTTGGCGGGAAGTACAATGAGCAGTTCTTC. Translated, it gives CASSFGGKYNEQFF.

This chain uses TRBV19 with TRBJ2-3, with 7 nucleotides matching TRBD2. The V and J ends lost 5 bases and 3 bases, in that order; junction bases with no gene match: 8. The CDR3 is made up of 15 amino acids. Per germline, CDR1 LNHDA and CDR2 SQIVND (reference sequence). The CDR3 coding sequence is TGTGCCAGTAGTCCCGGGGGGATAGTAACAGATACGCAGTATTTT. This gives the protein CASSPGGIVTDTQYF. Full variable domain (outside the CDR3, taken from reference TRBV19 and TRBJ2-3): DGGITQSPKYLFRKEGQNVTLSCEQNLNHDAMYWYRQDPGQGLRLIYYSQIVNDFQKGDIAEGYSVSREKKESFPLTVTSAQKNPTAFYLCASSPGGIVTDTQYFGPGTRLTVL.

The V and J genes are TRBV29-1 and TRBJ1-5; D may be TRBD1 (6 bases). The CDR3 length is 15 residues. The germline gives CDR1 SQVTM, CDR2 ANQGSEA. The V end lost 7 bases, the J end lost 7 bases, and 23 bases lay between the germline ends. DNA of the CDR3: TGCAGCGCCGACAGAGACAACAGGGTCGGACAGCCCCAGCATTTT. Translating gives CSADRDNRVGQPQHF. Supplemented by reference TRBV29-1 and TRBJ1-5, the full variable domain reads SAVISQKPSRDICQRGTSLTIQCQVDSQVTMMFWYRQQPGQSLTLIATANQGSEATYESGFVIDKFPISRPNLTFSTLTVSNMSPEDSSIYLCSADRDNRVGQPQHFGDGTRLSIL.

The gene calls are TRBV5-4 and TRBJ2-7; D not certain. Deletions cut 4 bases from V and 3 bases from J, with 5 bases between. This CDR3 is built from 11 residues. Germline lookup yields CDR1 SGHNT and CDR2 YYREEE (reference sequence). DNA for the CDR3: TGTGCCAGCAGCGGTGACTACGAGCAGTACTTC. It yields the protein CASSGDYEQYF. The full variable domain, completed using reference TRBV5-4 and TRBJ2-7, is ETGVTQSPTHLIKTRGQQVTLRCSSQSGHNTVSWYQQALGQGPQFIFQYYREEENGRGNFPPRFSGLQFPNYSSELNVNALELDDSALYLCASSGDYEQYFGPGTRLTVT.

A remark on this clone: In the same sample, other DNA sequences code for this CDR3. The V gene is TRBV4-3, the J gene TRBJ2-7; possible D gene TRBD2, 5 bases. The CDR3 has 13 residues. Germline V gene data show CDR1 as LGHNA and CDR2 as YSLEER. V lost 0 bases and J lost 4, with 7 bases in between. The CDR3 loop is CASSQETGYEQYF. The DNA of the CDR3 is TGCGCCAGCAGCCAAGAAACGGGGTACGAGCAGTACTTC.

The chain couples TRBV7-6 to TRBJ1-2; 8 nucleotides match TRBD1. Germline CDR1 reads SGHVS; CDR2 reads FNYEAQ. CDR3 length: 13 residues. V trimming: 2 bases; J trimming: 6 bases; junction bases outside the gene matches: 2. The CDR3 DNA reads as TGTGCCAGCAGCTTAAACAGGGGGGATGGCTACACCTTC. Protein product: CASSLNRGDGYTF.

This chain uses TRBV4-1 with TRBJ2-3, with D hard to call. This CDR3 spans 13 amino acids. The germline V gene encodes CDR1 MGHRA and CDR2 YSYEKL. The V and J ends lost 0 bases and 10 bases respectively, with 11 bases between them. Here the CDR3 DNA reads TGCGCCAGCAGCCAAGATCTAGGGTTGGCGCAGTATTTT. Its translation: CASSQDLGLAQYF.

This clone was detected only once. The chain combines TRBV13 with TRBJ1-2; no reliable D call. CDR1 is PRHDT and CDR2 is FYEKMQ in the germline V gene (reference sequence). The germline V and J ends were trimmed by 5 bases and 2 bases, with 21 bases remaining between them. The CDR3 length is 17 residues. For the CDR3, the DNA is TGTGCCAGCAGCCAGGAGGGTCTAGGCACCCCAAACTATGGCTACACCTTC. As protein: CASSQEGLGTPNYGYTF.